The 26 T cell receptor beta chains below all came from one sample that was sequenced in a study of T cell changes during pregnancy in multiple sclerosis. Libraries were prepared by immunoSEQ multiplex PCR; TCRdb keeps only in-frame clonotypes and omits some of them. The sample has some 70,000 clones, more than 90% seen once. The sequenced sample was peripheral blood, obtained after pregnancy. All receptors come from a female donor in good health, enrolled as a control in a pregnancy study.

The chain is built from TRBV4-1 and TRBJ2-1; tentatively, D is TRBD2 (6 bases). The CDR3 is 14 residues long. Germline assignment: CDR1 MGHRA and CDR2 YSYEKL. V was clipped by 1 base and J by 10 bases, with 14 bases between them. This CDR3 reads CASSQVGSRGEQFF. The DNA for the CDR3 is TGCGCCAGCAGCCAAGTCGGATCCCGGGGGGAGCAGTTCTTC.

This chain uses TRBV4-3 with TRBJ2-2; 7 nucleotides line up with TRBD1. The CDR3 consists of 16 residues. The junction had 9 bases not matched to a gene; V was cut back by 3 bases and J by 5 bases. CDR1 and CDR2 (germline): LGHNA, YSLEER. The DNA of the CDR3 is TGCGCCAGCAGCCATCACCGGGACAGCCAGACCGGGGAGCTGTTTTTT. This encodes CASSHHRDSQTGELFF.

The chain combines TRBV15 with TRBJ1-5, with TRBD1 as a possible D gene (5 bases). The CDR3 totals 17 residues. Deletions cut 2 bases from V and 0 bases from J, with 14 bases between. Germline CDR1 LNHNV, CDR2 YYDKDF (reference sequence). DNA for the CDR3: TGTGCCACCAGCAGACGGACGGTGGGGCTTAGCAATCAGCCCCAGCATTTT. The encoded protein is CATSRRTVGLSNQPQHF. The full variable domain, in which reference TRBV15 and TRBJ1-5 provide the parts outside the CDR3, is DAMVIQNPRYQVTQFGKPVTLSCSQTLNHNVMYWYQQKSSQAPKLLFHYYDKDFNNEADTPDNFQSRRPNTSFCFLDIRSPGLGDTAMYLCATSRRTVGLSNQPQHFGDGTRLSIL.

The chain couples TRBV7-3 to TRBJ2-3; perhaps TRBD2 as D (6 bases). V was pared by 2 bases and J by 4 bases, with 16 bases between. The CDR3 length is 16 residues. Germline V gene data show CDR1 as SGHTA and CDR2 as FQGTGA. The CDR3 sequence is CASSLGVAGPPDTQYF. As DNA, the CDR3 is TGTGCCAGCAGCTTAGGTGTGGCGGGACCACCAGATACGCAGTATTTT.

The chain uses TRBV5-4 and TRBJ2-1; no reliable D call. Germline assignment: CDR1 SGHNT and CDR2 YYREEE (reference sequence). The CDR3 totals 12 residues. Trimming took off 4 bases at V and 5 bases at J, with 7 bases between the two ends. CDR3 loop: CASSQSDNEQFF. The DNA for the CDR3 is TGTGCCAGCAGCCAAAGCGACAATGAGCAGTTCTTC.

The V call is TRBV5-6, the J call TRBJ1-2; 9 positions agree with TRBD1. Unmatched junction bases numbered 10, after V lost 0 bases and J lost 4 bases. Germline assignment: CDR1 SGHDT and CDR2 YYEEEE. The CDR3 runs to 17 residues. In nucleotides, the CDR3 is TGTGCCAGCAGCTTGGCCTTGACAGGGGGGCTTGGCTATGGCTACACCTTC. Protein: CASSLALTGGLGYGYTF.

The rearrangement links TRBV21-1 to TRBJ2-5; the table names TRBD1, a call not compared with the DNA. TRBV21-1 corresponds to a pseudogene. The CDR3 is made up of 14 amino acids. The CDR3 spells CASSKTTVRKTQYF. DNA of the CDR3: TGTGCCAGCAGCAAAACGACAGTTCGAAAGACCCAGTACTTC.

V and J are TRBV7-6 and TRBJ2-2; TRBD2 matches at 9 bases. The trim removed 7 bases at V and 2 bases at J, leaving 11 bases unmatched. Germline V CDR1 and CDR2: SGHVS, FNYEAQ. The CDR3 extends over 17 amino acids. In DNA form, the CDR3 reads TGTGCCAGCACCAAAAGGGGCGGGAGGGCCAACACCGGGGAGCTGTTTTTT. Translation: CASTKRGGRANTGELFF.

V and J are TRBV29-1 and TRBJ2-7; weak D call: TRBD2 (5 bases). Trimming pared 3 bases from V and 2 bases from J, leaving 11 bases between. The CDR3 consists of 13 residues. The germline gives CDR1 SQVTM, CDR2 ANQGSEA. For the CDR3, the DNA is TGCAGCGTTGAGACGGACTCTGCCTACGAGCAGTACTTC. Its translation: CSVETDSAYEQYF.

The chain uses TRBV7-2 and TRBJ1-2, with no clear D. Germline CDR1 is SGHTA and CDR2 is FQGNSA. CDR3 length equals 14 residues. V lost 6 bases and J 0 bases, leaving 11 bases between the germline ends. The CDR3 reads CASSEGLANYGYTF. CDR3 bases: TGTGCCAGCAGTGAGGGTTTGGCTAACTATGGCTACACCTTC.

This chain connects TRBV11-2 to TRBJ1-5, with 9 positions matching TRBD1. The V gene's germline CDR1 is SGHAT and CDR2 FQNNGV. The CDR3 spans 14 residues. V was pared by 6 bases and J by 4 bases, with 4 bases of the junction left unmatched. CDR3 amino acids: CASSLTGGNQPQHF. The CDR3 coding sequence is TGTGCCAGCAGTTTGACAGGGGGAAATCAGCCCCAGCATTTT.

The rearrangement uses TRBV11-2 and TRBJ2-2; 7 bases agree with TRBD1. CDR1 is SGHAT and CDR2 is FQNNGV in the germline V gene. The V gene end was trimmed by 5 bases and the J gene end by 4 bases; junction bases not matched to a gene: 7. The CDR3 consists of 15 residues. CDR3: CASSRGGAGTGELFF. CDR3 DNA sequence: TGTGCCAGCAGCCGAGGGGGCGCGGGCACCGGGGAGCTGTTTTTT.

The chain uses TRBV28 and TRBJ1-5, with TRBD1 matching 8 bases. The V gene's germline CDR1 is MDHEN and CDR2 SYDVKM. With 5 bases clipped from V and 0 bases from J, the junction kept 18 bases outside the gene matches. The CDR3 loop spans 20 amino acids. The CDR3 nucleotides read TGTGCCAGCAGTCGTTCTCCGGGACAGGTTCTCAGTTATAGCAATCAGCCCCAGCATTTT. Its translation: CASSRSPGQVLSYSNQPQHF.

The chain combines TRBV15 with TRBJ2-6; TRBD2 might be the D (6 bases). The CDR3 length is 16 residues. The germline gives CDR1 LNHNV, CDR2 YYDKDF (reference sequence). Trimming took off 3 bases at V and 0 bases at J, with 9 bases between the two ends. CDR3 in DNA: TGTGCCACCAGCAGGCCGACTAGCTCTGGGGCCAACGTCCTGACTTTC. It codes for CATSRPTSSGANVLTF.

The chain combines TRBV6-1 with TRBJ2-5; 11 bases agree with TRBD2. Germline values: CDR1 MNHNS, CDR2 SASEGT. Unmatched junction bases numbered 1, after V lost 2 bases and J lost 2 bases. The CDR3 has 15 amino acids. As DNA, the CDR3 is TGTGCCAGCAGTGAAACTAGCGGGGGACAAGAGACCCAGTACTTC. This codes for CASSETSGGQETQYF.

Here the CDR3 reads CASSLAWEWRGNTGELFF. The CDR3 DNA is TGCGCCAGCAGCTTGGCCTGGGAGTGGCGGGGAAACACCGGGGAGCTGTTTTTT. The V gene is TRBV5-1, the J gene TRBJ2-2; weak D call: TRBD2 (6 bases). This CDR3 region has 18 residues. V lost 0 bases and J lost 2, with 17 bases in between. Germline loops: CDR1 SGHRS, CDR2 YFSETQ.

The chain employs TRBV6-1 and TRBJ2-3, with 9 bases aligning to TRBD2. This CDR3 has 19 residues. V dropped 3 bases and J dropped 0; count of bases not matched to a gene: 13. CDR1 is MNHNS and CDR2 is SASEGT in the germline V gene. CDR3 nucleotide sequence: TGTGCCAGCAGTGATACTACTGGCCTAGCGGGGCCTAGCACAGATACGCAGTATTTT. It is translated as CASSDTTGLAGPSTDTQYF.

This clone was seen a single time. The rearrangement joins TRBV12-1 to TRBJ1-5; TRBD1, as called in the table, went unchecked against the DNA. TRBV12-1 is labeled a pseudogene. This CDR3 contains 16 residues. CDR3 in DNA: TGTGCCAGCAGCGCCAGTCAGGGGTTGAGCAATCAGCCCCAGCATTTT. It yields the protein CASSASQGLSNQPQHF.

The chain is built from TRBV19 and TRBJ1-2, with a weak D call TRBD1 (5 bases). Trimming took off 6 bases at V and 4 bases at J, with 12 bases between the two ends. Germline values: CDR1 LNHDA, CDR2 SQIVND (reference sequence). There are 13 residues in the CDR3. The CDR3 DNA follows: TGTGCCAGTAGATCCGGGACTGTCTATGGCTACACCTTC. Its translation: CASRSGTVYGYTF. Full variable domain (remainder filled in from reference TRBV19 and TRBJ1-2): DGGITQSPKYLFRKEGQNVTLSCEQNLNHDAMYWYRQDPGQGLRLIYYSQIVNDFQKGDIAEGYSVSREKKESFPLTVTSAQKNPTAFYLCASRSGTVYGYTFGSGTRLTVV.

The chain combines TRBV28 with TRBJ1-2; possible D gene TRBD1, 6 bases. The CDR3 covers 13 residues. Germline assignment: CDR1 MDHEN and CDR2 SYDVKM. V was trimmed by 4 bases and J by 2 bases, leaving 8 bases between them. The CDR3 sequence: CASSSGVNYGYTF. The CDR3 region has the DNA TGTGCCAGCAGTTCAGGGGTGAACTATGGCTACACCTTC.

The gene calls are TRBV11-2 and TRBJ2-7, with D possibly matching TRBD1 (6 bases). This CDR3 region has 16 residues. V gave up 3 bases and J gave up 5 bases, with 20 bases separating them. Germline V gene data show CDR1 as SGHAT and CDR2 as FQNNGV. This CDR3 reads CASSFHRQVPSDEQYF. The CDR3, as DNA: TGTGCCAGCAGCTTCCATAGACAGGTACCTTCCGACGAGCAGTACTTC.

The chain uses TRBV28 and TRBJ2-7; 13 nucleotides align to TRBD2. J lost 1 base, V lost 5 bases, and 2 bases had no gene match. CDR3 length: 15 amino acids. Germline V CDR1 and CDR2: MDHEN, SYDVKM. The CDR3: CASSGTSGDSYEQYF. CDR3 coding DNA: TGTGCCAGCAGTGGGACTAGCGGGGATTCCTACGAGCAGTACTTC.

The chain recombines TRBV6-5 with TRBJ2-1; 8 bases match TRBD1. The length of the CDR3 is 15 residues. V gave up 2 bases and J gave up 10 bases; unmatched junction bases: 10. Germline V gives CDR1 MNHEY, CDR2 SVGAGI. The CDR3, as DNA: TGTGCCAGCAGTTACGTACAGGACAGGGTGGGCGAGCAGTTCTTC. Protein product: CASSYVQDRVGEQFF.

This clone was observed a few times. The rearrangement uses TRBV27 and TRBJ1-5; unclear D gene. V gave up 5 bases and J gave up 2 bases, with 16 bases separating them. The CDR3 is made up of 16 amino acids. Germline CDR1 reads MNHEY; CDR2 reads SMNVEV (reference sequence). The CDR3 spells CASSPPGGVGNQPQHF. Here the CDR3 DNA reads TGTGCCAGCAGTCCCCCCGGCGGGGTAGGCAATCAGCCCCAGCATTTT.

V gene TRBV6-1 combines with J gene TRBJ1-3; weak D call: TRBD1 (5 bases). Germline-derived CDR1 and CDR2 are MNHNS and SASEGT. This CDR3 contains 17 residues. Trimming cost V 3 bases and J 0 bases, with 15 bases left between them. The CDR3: CASSDSGHTSSGNTIYF. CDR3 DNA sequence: TGTGCCAGCAGTGATTCAGGACATACGAGCTCTGGAAACACCATATATTTT.

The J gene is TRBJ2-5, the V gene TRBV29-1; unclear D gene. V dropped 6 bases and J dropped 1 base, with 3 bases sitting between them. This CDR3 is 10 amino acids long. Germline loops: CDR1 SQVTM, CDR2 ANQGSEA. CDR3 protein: CSVVQETQYF. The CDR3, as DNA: TGCAGCGTCGTCCAAGAGACCCAGTACTTC. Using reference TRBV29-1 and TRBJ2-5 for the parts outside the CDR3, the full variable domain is SAVISQKPSRDICQRGTSLTIQCQVDSQVTMMFWYRQQPGQSLTLIATANQGSEATYESGFVIDKFPISRPNLTFSTLTVSNMSPEDSSIYLCSVVQETQYFGPGTRLLVL.